This T cell receptor beta chain was documented in a study of T cells after yellow fever vaccination. UMIs and a universal primer site were added when TCR cDNA was made by 5'RACE template switching. TCRdb ran MiXCR on the 5' RACE reads and lists one entry per CDR3 protein. Of about 300,000 distinct CDR3 sequences in the sample, 8.5% to 10% are singletons; the top ten hold about 3%. This clonotype was found a few times. This specimen consisted of CD4+ T cells sorted from PBMCs, obtained 5 days after the yellow fever booster vaccination. This clonotype was obtained from a man younger than 35 who received the YFV17D yellow fever vaccine.

This CDR3 reads CSASPLGQGHYGYTF. The CDR3 DNA reads TGCAGTGCTAGCCCCCTCGGACAGGGGCACTATGGCTACACCTTC. This sequence joins TRBV20-1 and TRBJ1-2; 9 bases line up with TRBD1. The CDR3 is 15 amino acids. The V gene's germline CDR1 is DFQATT and CDR2 SNEGSKA (reference sequence). J gave up 3 bases and V 3 bases, and 8 bases lay outside the gene matches.